The sample holds a few counts of the clone carrying this T cell receptor (beta chain). In the original analysis: Scientists estimated how many nucleated cells there were by amplifying reference gene primers. Only in-frame clones appear in the TCRdb table, and some are missing; sequencing was by immunoSEQ multiplex PCR. That table gives V, J and clone size, and the DNA gave D and trimming. The sample has approximately 260,000 clones, approximately 85% seen once; the top ten hold 11%. The trim removed 4 bases at V and 11 bases at J, leaving 2 bases unmatched. The CDR3 is 12 amino acids. CDR1 SGHNT and CDR2 YYREEE come from the germline V gene (reference sequence). This sample was included in a study of blood T cell repertoires in COVID-19. About the study: Sites in the United States, Italy and Spain provided acute and convalescent COVID-19 samples. The cDNA or gDNA used as material had been derived from T cells, B-cell-depleted T cells, or PBMCs.

The sample taken for sequencing was peripheral blood. This clonotype was sampled from a woman in her 70s with acute or convalescent COVID-19. The rearrangement joins TRBV5-4 to TRBJ1-6, with TRBD1 matching 8 bases. CDR3 nucleotides: TGTGCCAGCAGCGGGGACAGGACACCCCTCCACTTT. Protein: CASSGDRTPLHF.